The TCR beta chain under discussion was sequenced for a study of beta chain features in type 1 diabetes. Whole-study findings and limits: Type 1 diabetes patients had moderately but significantly shorter TCRB CDR3s in all four CD4+ subsets. For patients and controls alike, PCR might favor shorter templates to the same degree. TCRB repertoires of naive, central memory and Treg cells appeared more similar among patients than among healthy donors. For type 1 diabetes patients, VDJ junctions showed fewer insertions and more deletions.

Germline CDR1 and CDR2: LNHDA and SQIVND (reference sequence). This CDR3 has 14 residues. Trimming at V came to 4 bases and at J to 3 bases, leaving 6 bases not matched to a gene. A few counts support this clone. Its antigen is not identified. Other DNA sequences in this sample translate to the same CDR3. The study reverse transcribed the entire isolated RNA, so it sequenced expressed TCRB transcripts. TCRdb keeps only in-frame clones here, not all; method: immunoSEQ multiplex PCR. The sample comprises a few hundred thousand clones, around 15% of which are singletons, and 0.017% rests with the top ten.

The sequenced sample consisted of naive CD4+ T cells from blood. The chain is built from TRBV19 and TRBJ2-7; 7 positions match TRBD1. This sequence was found in a man aged 25-45 years with type 1 diabetes. The CDR3 spells CASSTGTASYEQYF. The CDR3 DNA follows: TGTGCCAGTAGTACCGGGACAGCGAGCTACGAGCAGTACTTC. The whole variable domain, remainder taken from reference TRBV19 and TRBJ2-7, is DGGITQSPKYLFRKEGQNVTLSCEQNLNHDAMYWYRQDPGQGLRLIYYSQIVNDFQKGDIAEGYSVSREKKESFPLTVTSAQKNPTAFYLCASSTGTASYEQYFGPGTRLTVT.